The T cell receptor beta chain described here comes from a study of cytomegalovirus exposure and HLA in healthy donors. Study details: Earlier findings included approximately 120 million unique TCR beta sequences obtained from 150 million to 200 million T cells. Regarding the study as a whole: Rarity held for most TCR sequences, but there were some public TCRs that occurred in many donors. Information on immune exposure was restricted to one variable (CMV serostatus). In vitro data verified a few CMV-associated chains as specific for CMV antigens.

Between the trimmed V and J ends, which lost 0 bases and 3 bases, there was a span of 5 bases. The CDR3 covers 13 residues. Germline CDR1 reads SEHNR; CDR2 reads FQNEAQ (reference sequence). A multiplex PCR was run with 60 Vbeta primers and 13 Jbeta primers. Sequenced by immunoSEQ multiplex PCR; TCRdb stores in-frame clones only, minus some. The sample's table shows 100,000 to 150,000 clones. As concerns this clone: Its antigen is undetermined.

This chain uses TRBV7-9 with TRBJ1-2; D not certain. The specimen was PBMCs. This sequence originates from a woman aged 40 to 50 in good health and CMV-seronegative. This CDR3 is CASSLAPDYGYTF. In nucleotides, the CDR3 is TGTGCCAGCAGCTTAGCTCCGGACTATGGCTACACCTTC. The full variable domain, with the rest looked up from reference TRBV7-9 and TRBJ1-2, is DTGVSQNPRHKITKRGQNVTFRCDPISEHNRLYWYRQTLGQGPEFLTYFQNEAQLEKSRLLSDRFSAERPKGSFSTLEIQRTEQGDSAMYLCASSLAPDYGYTFGSGTRLTVV.